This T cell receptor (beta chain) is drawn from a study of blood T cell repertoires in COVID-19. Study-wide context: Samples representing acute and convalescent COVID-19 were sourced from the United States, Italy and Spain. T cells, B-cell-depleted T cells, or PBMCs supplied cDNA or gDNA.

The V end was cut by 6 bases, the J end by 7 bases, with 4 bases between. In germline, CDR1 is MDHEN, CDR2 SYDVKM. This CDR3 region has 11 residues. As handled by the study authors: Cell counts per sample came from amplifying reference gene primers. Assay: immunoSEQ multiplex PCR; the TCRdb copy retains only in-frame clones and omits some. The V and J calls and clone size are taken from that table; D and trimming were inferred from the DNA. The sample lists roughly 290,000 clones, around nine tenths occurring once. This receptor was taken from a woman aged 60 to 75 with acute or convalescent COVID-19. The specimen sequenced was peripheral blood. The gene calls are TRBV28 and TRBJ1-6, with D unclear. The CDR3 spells CASRANSPLHF. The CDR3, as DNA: TGTGCCAGCAGAGCAAATTCACCCCTCCACTTT. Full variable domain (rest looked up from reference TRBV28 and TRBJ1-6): DVKVTQSSRYLVKRTGEKVFLECVQDMDHENMFWYRQDPGLGLRLIYFSYDVKMKEKGDIPEGYSVSREKKERFSLILESASTNQTSMYLCASRANSPLHFGNGTRLTVT.